The rows below give T cell receptor beta chains drawn from one sample of a study of T cell responses to AZD1222 COVID-19 vaccine. Produced via immunoSEQ multiplex PCR; TCRdb's table is partial and in-frame only. The sample records around 130,000 clones, 85% to 90% being singletons. This material consisted of peripheral blood, taken on day 0 of AZD1222 vaccination. Receptors were obtained from an adult in good health. The CDR3 runs from the conserved cysteine through the conserved F or W. Fields, in order: D gene, J gene, clone size, V gene, CDR3 protein, CDR3 DNA. The D gene is left open where the match is weak. Size is stated for part of the rows, as once, few or many counts, or as a class when the clone is expanded.

>NA|TRBJ1-2|NA|TRBV27
CASSPASLRWRGYTF
TGTGCCAGCAGCCCAGCGAGTTTACGATGGAGGGGCTACACCTTC
>NA|TRBJ2-3|NA|TRBV9
CASSVLAPPSTDTQYF
TGTGCCAGCAGCGTCCTGGCGCCCCCCAGCACAGATACGCAGTATTTT
>NA|TRBJ2-7|NA|TRBV5-6
CASSHNWGYEQYF
TGTGCCAGCAGCCATAACTGGGGCTACGAGCAGTACTTC
>NA|TRBJ1-3|once|TRBV2
CASSAGISGNTIYF
TGTGCCAGCAGTGCAGGGATCTCTGGAAACACCATATATTTT
>NA|TRBJ1-1|NA|TRBV5-4
CASSVVVGTEAFF
TGTGCCAGCAGCGTCGTGGTGGGCACTGAAGCTTTCTTT
>TRBD1|TRBJ1-6|NA|TRBV10-3
CAISAGQGNSPLHF
TGTGCCATCAGTGCAGGACAGGGAAATTCACCCCTCCACTTT
>NA|TRBJ1-1|NA|TRBV27
CASSKTPGIHTEAFF
TGTGCCAGCAGTAAAACCCCAGGGATACACACTGAAGCTTTCTTT
>NA|TRBJ2-3|NA|TRBV9
CASSGSGSTDTQYF
TGTGCCAGCAGCGGATCGGGCAGCACAGATACGCAGTATTTT
>NA|TRBJ2-1|NA|TRBV10-2
CASSEEGTSYNEQFF
TGCGCCAGCAGTGAGGAAGGGACTTCCTACAATGAGCAGTTCTTC
>NA|TRBJ1-3|NA|TRBV18
CASSSPAGAGNTIYF
TGTGCCAGCTCATCCCCCGCGGGGGCTGGAAACACCATATATTTT
>NA|TRBJ1-5|NA|TRBV2
CASSVSRQSNQPQHF
TGTGCCAGCAGTGTATCCAGGCAAAGCAATCAGCCCCAGCATTTT
>NA|TRBJ2-3|few|TRBV7-9
CASSPNTMEGLNTQYF
TGTGCCAGCAGCCCCAATACCATGGAGGGGCTGAATACGCAGTATTTT
>NA|TRBJ1-2|many|TRBV4-3
CASSPLSQGYGYTF
TGCGCCAGCAGCCCTCTATCCCAGGGCTATGGCTACACCTTC
>TRBD2|TRBJ2-1|NA|TRBV3-1/TRBV3-2
CASSQRAGERNEQFF
TGTGCCAGCAGCCAGAGAGCGGGGGAGAGGAATGAGCAGTTCTTC
>NA|TRBJ1-1|few|TRBV19
CASTPGVGAFF
TGTGCCAGCACGCCAGGGGTGGGAGCTTTCTTT
>TRBD2|TRBJ2-1|once|TRBV18
CASSPILAGGSYNEQFF
TGTGCCAGCTCACCGATTCTAGCGGGGGGCTCCTACAATGAGCAGTTCTTC